Below, 5 T cell receptor beta chains from the same sample are listed, as sequenced in a study of shared clonotypes between healthy human individuals. Sequencing was performed with immunoSEQ multiplex PCR; in TCRdb, only in-frame clones are kept and a portion is missing. Of about 2.4 million clones in the sample, roughly 93% were seen once. Sample: naive CD4+ T cells from PBMCs. Subset denoted: CD45RA+ positively selected. The receptors were gathered from a young man in good health. Some clones in this sample may be carry-over from other donors' samples.

This clone was found once. The V call is TRBV15, the J call TRBJ2-3; 7 bases agree with TRBD2. This CDR3 is 15 amino acids long. With 8 bases clipped from V and 4 bases from J, the junction kept 12 bases outside the gene matches. CDR1 is LNHNV, CDR2 YYDKDF, per germline (reference sequence). CDR3 loop: CATRRVGGGPDTQYF. The CDR3 DNA sequence: TGTGCCACCCGCCGAGTGGGGGGAGGGCCAGATACGCAGTATTTT.

The chain links TRBV5-6 to TRBJ1-2; 7 bases are a match to TRBD1. V was clipped by 4 bases and J by 5 bases; unmatched bases: 8. The CDR3 covers 14 residues. Germline V lookup: CDR1 SGHDT, CDR2 YYEEEE. The CDR3: CASSRQGPDYGYTF. The CDR3 nucleotides are TGTGCCAGCAGCCGACAGGGACCTGATTATGGCTACACCTTC.

J is TRBJ2-2 and V is TRBV5-1, with 9 bases fitting TRBD2. The germline CDR1 and CDR2 sequences are SGHRS and YFSETQ. The CDR3 is 18 residues long. The junction had 13 bases not matched to a gene; V was cut back by 3 bases and J by 4 bases. CDR3 sequence reads: CASSSKNAGLAFTGELFF. The CDR3 nucleotides read TGCGCCAGCAGCTCGAAAAACGCGGGACTAGCATTCACCGGGGAGCTGTTTTTT.

The V gene is TRBV7-9, the J gene TRBJ2-3, with D hard to call. Deletions cut 4 bases from V and 2 bases from J, with 13 bases between. The germline V gene encodes CDR1 SEHNR and CDR2 FQNEAQ (reference sequence). The CDR3 contains 15 residues. The CDR3 protein is CASSSVRATTDTQYF. The CDR3 DNA reads as TGTGCCAGCAGCTCGGTAAGGGCTACCACAGATACGCAGTATTTT.

This clone was counted once. The rearrangement joins TRBV15 to TRBJ2-1; 12 bases are shared with TRBD2. Germline-derived CDR1 and CDR2 are LNHNV and YYDKDF (reference sequence). The CDR3 is made up of 17 amino acids. V shed 2 bases and J 7 bases; nucleotides not matched to a gene: 9. CDR3 sequence reads: CATSRTRLAGEVNEQFF. The CDR3 nucleotides are TGTGCCACCAGCAGAACTCGACTAGCGGGGGAGGTAAATGAGCAGTTCTTC.